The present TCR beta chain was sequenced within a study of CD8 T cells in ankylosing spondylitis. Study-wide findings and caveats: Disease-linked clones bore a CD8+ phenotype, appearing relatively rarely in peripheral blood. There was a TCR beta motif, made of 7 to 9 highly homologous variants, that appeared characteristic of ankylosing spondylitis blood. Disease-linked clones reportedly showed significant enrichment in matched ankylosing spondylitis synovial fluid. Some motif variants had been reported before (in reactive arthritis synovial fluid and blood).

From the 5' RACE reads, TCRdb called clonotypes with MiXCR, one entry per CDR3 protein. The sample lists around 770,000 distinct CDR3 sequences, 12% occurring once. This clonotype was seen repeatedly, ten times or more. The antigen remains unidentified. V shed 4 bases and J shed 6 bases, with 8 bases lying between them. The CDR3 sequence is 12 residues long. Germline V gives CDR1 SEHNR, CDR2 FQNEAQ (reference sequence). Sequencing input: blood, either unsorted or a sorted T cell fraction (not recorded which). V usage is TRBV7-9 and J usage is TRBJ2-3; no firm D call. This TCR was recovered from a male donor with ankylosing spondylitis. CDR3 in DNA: TGTGCCAGCAGCTACGCGTTTGATACGCAGTATTTT. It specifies CASSYAFDTQYF.